Described below is a single TCR beta chain sequence and its context. The antigen is not known. Mismatch repair deficiency was confirmed in all patients, by PCR or immunohistochemistry. Using immunoSEQ multiplex PCR, the repertoire was profiled, and TCRdb retains in-frame clones only, with some absent. The sample lists around 130,000 clones; approximately 91% were seen once. Trimming took off 5 bases at V and 9 bases at J, with 16 bases between the two ends. Germline V gene sequence: CDR1 SGHVS, CDR2 FQNEAQ. This CDR3 region has 13 residues. The data originate from a study of PD-1 blockade in mismatch repair-deficient tumors. The overall study: All were previously treated, progressing patients with around eleven mismatch repair-deficient cancer types. General observations from the study: After pembrolizumab, tumor-resident clones rose rapidly, then generally contracted before radiologic responses.

This clonotype was obtained from an adult with mismatch repair-deficient cancer. This chain links TRBV7-8 with TRBJ1-1, with D possibly being TRBD1 (6 bases). The input for sequencing was peripheral blood, taken 70 to 73 weeks after starting pembrolizumab. This CDR3 reads CASSLITQGKAFF. The DNA of the CDR3 is TGTGCCAGCAGCCTTATTACACAGGGAAAAGCTTTCTTT.